What follows is one TCR beta chain and its context. A single base is all that separates this from a far larger clone, so a read error is likely. Donors, healthy HIV-negative adults, lacked recent acute infections or vaccinations. This sample is drawn from a study of shared clonotypes between healthy human individuals. Per germline, CDR1 SEHNR and CDR2 FQNEAQ (reference sequence). The CDR3 has 13 residues. The protocol was immunoSEQ multiplex PCR, while the TCRdb copy is restricted to in-frame clones and leaves out a portion. The sample lists around 95,000 clones; more than 45% were seen once. The V call is TRBV7-9, the J call TRBJ1-5; TRBD1 matches at 8 bases. The material sequenced was PBMCs. The receptor was isolated from a woman between 40 and 50 years old in good health. Some clones in this sample may be carry-over from other donors' samples. Here the CDR3 reads CASGLQGDQPQHF. CDR3 coding DNA: TGTGCCAGCGGCTTACAGGGGGATCAGCCCCAGCATTTT.